This TCR beta chain was obtained from a study of blood T cell repertoires in COVID-19. About the research overall: COVID-19 samples from acute and convalescent phases originated in the United States, Italy and Spain. In each case, the material was cDNA or gDNA derived from T cells, B-cell-depleted T cells, or PBMCs.

V was clipped by 8 bases and J by 8 bases, with 13 bases between them. Per germline, CDR1 MNHNY and CDR2 SVGAGI (reference sequence). The CDR3 totals 13 residues. Original data processing: Scientists estimated how many nucleated cells there were by amplifying reference gene primers. The table came from immunoSEQ multiplex PCR; TCRdb's copy has only in-frame clones and leaves some out. Clone size and the V and J calls come from that table; the DNA yielded D and trimming. This table holds 110,000 or so clones, 70% to 90% found once. The chain carries TRBV6-6 and TRBJ1-6; a possible D gene is TRBD1 (6 bases). The TCR sequence derives from a woman between 70 and 85 years old who had recovered from COVID-19. Sequencing input: peripheral blood. The CDR3 region is CASVAQGYSPLHF. CDR3 nucleotide sequence: TGTGCCAGCGTTGCACAGGGTTATTCACCCCTCCACTTT.